A single sample gave rise to the 24 T cell receptor beta chains below, sequenced in a study of shared clonotypes between healthy human individuals. Sequencing used immunoSEQ multiplex PCR; TCRdb keeps in-frame clones, though not all of them. This table has fewer than 3 million clones, 85% to 95% appearing once. The sequenced sample was naive CD4+ T cells from PBMCs. Subset given: CD45RA+ positively selected. The source of these receptors is a man younger than 35 in good health. Some clones in this sample may be carry-over from other donors' samples.

The rearrangement joins TRBV2 to TRBJ1-1, with no clear D. CDR3 length: 15 residues. Germline assignment: CDR1 SNHLY and CDR2 FYNNEI. Trimming removed 0 bases from V and 3 bases from J, with 11 bases in between. The CDR3 DNA sequence: TGTGCCAGCAGTGAAGCCGGAGAGAGGGACACTGAAGCTTTCTTT. Translating gives CASSEAGERDTEAFF.

This chain connects TRBV28 to TRBJ2-7; the D is unclear. This CDR3 has 13 amino acids. Germline V gene data show CDR1 as MDHEN and CDR2 as SYDVKM. The ends were cut back, 8 bases at V and 2 bases at J, with 13 bases in the middle. This chain's CDR3 is CASAPTPAYEQYF. Here the CDR3 DNA reads TGTGCCAGCGCGCCAACACCCGCCTACGAGCAGTACTTC.

This chain links TRBV11-2 with TRBJ2-1; TRBD2 might be the D (6 bases). Germline V gene lookup returns CDR1 SGHAT and CDR2 FQNNGV. With 2 bases removed from V and 9 bases from J, the gap between germline ends came to 20 bases. This CDR3 comprises 16 residues. The CDR3 spells CASSLFINPSEGEQFF. CDR3 nucleotide sequence: TGTGCCAGCAGCTTATTCATTAACCCTAGCGAGGGTGAGCAGTTCTTC.

The chain uses TRBV11-2 and TRBJ2-7; no clear D. Germline CDR1 and CDR2: SGHAT and FQNNGV. Trimming removed 5 bases at V and 4 bases at J, with 18 bases between. The length of the CDR3 is 15 residues. The CDR3 is CASSRGTIPFYEQYF. CDR3 sequence (DNA): TGTGCCAGCAGCCGCGGCACAATCCCATTTTACGAGCAGTACTTC.

The chain links TRBV7-2 to TRBJ1-5; tentatively, D is TRBD1 (6 bases). This CDR3 spans 18 amino acids. Deletions cut 2 bases from V and 2 bases from J, with 19 bases between. Germline assignment: CDR1 SGHTA and CDR2 FQGNSA. The CDR3 sequence is CASSLLWGAPIGNQPQHF. CDR3 DNA: TGTGCCAGCAGCTTACTGTGGGGGGCTCCAATCGGCAATCAGCCCCAGCATTTT.

J is TRBJ1-2 and V is TRBV5-1; the match to TRBD1 covers 7 bases. The trim removed 0 bases at V and 2 bases at J, leaving 4 bases unmatched. CDR3 size: 15 residues. Germline V gene data show CDR1 as SGHRS and CDR2 as YFSETQ. The CDR3 DNA sequence: TGCGCCAGCAGCTTGGAGGACAGGTGGAACTATGGCTACACCTTC. It yields the protein CASSLEDRWNYGYTF.

With respect to this clone: This same CDR3 is encoded by further DNA sequences in the sample. This chain links TRBV6-5 with TRBJ1-3; tentatively, D is TRBD1 (6 bases). The CDR3 sequence is 14 residues long. Trimming removed 2 bases at V and 3 bases at J, with 8 bases between. The germline gives CDR1 MNHEY, CDR2 SVGAGI. CDR3 sequence (DNA): TGTGCCAGCAGTTACGGGGGGCTTGGAAACACCATATATTTT. Its protein is CASSYGGLGNTIYF.

The J gene is TRBJ1-2, the V gene TRBV27; D call uncertain. Germline loops: CDR1 MNHEY, CDR2 SMNVEV (reference sequence). The CDR3 totals 14 residues. Between the trimmed V and J ends, which lost 2 bases and 0 bases, there was a span of 7 bases. For the CDR3, the DNA is TGTGCCAGCAGTTTACGGGCTACTAACTATGGCTACACCTTC. This codes for CASSLRATNYGYTF.

This sequence joins TRBV27 and TRBJ2-7, with TRBD1 matching over 7 bases. Trimming at V came to 2 bases and at J to 1 base, leaving 5 bases not matched to a gene. The CDR3 loop spans 15 amino acids. Germline CDR1 is MNHEY and CDR2 is SMNVEV (reference sequence). In nucleotides, the CDR3 is TGTGCCAGCAGTTTAGTAAGGGGGCGATCCTACGAGCAGTACTTC. This codes for CASSLVRGRSYEQYF.

The chain employs TRBV28 and TRBJ1-2; D not resolved. This CDR3 comprises 14 residues. Trimming took off 8 bases at V and 4 bases at J, with 17 bases between the two ends. From germline, CDR1 is MDHEN and CDR2 SYDVKM. The chain's CDR3 is CASLRLPAAYGYTF. CDR3 bases: TGTGCCAGCCTCCGCCTACCAGCTGCCTATGGCTACACCTTC.

The chain employs TRBV2 and TRBJ2-1, with 7 bases aligning to TRBD1. The junction had 5 bases not matched to a gene; V was cut back by 4 bases and J by 5 bases. Germline CDR1 is SNHLY and CDR2 is FYNNEI. This CDR3 region has 14 residues. DNA of the CDR3: TGTGCCAGCAGTGGTACAGGGGCCCACAATGAGCAGTTCTTC. Its protein is CASSGTGAHNEQFF.

This clone was recorded once. This chain uses TRBV5-1 with TRBJ1-1; D not resolved. Trimming removed 0 bases from V and 4 bases from J, with 13 bases in between. Germline CDR1 and CDR2: SGHRS and YFSETQ. The CDR3 consists of 15 residues. CDR3: CASSLGSGDLTEAFF. The CDR3 bases are TGCGCCAGCAGCTTGGGGTCGGGTGATCTCACTGAAGCTTTCTTT.

The chain combines TRBV20-1 with TRBJ2-1; tentatively, D is TRBD2 (6 bases). In germline, CDR1 is DFQATT, CDR2 SNEGSKA (reference sequence). Trimming left V 3 bases short and J 12 bases short, with 12 bases between. The CDR3 covers 11 residues. CDR3 in DNA: TGCAGTGCTAGTCCCACCGGGGGGCAGTTCTTC. Protein sequence: CSASPTGGQFF.

Concerning this clone itself: One end of the junction varies from germline; a read error may be responsible. This sequence joins TRBV6-1 and TRBJ2-7; D is ambiguous. CDR1 MNHNS and CDR2 SASEGT come from the germline V gene. CDR3 size: 10 residues. The CDR3, as DNA: TGTGCCAGCAGTGAAGTCTTTCGCCGCTTC. Residues: CASSEVFRRF.

The chain is built from TRBV6-5 and TRBJ2-4; D ambiguous. This CDR3 is built from 12 residues. V lost 4 bases and J 7 bases, leaving 8 bases between the germline ends. CDR1 and CDR2 from the germline V gene are MNHEY and SVGAGI. The CDR3 DNA follows: TGTGCCAGCAGTTCGTTGGTGAACATTCAGTACTTC. Protein: CASSSLVNIQYF.

With respect to this clone: The same CDR3 arises from other DNA sequences in this sample as well. This chain uses TRBV2 with TRBJ2-5; D is tentatively TRBD1 or TRBD2 (5 bases each). From germline, CDR1 is SNHLY and CDR2 FYNNEI. The CDR3 is 11 amino acids. V lost 7 bases, J lost 4 bases, and 7 bases lay in between. The CDR3: CASKRGETQYF. The CDR3 region has the DNA TGTGCCAGCAAGAGGGGAGAGACCCAGTACTTC.

The gene calls are TRBV5-5 and TRBJ1-1, with D perhaps TRBD1 (5 bases). This CDR3 has 13 amino acids. Trimming removed 4 bases at V and 8 bases at J, with 15 bases between. Germline CDR1 SGHKS, CDR2 YYEKEE (reference sequence). CDR3 bases: TGTGCCAGCAGCCTGGGACCAACCGGGGAAGCTTTCTTT. Protein sequence: CASSLGPTGEAFF.

The chain recombines TRBV6-1 with TRBJ1-1; weak D call: TRBD1 (5 bases). V gave up 6 bases and J gave up 3 bases, with 14 bases separating them. The V gene's germline CDR1 is MNHNS and CDR2 SASEGT. The CDR3 covers 14 residues. Here the CDR3 reads CASRDLRQYTEAFF. CDR3 bases: TGTGCCAGCAGAGATCTGCGACAGTACACTGAAGCTTTCTTT.

The chain is built from TRBV29-1 and TRBJ1-1; no definite D call. Germline assignment: CDR1 SQVTM and CDR2 ANQGSEA. Trimming removed 6 bases from V and 3 bases from J, with 8 bases in between. The CDR3 totals 11 residues. CDR3 sequence reads: CSVPFYTEAFF. The CDR3 coding sequence is TGCAGCGTACCTTTTTACACTGAAGCTTTCTTT.

The rearrangement uses TRBV2 and TRBJ1-1, with D maybe TRBD1 (6 bases). Germline assignment: CDR1 SNHLY and CDR2 FYNNEI. This CDR3 comprises 12 residues. V was trimmed by 7 bases and J by 4 bases, leaving 10 bases between them. The CDR3 coding sequence is TGTGCCAGCATGTTAGGGGGCACTGAAGCTTTCTTT. Protein product: CASMLGGTEAFF.

The chain uses TRBV5-4 and TRBJ2-5, with a possible D match to TRBD2 (6 bases). CDR3 length: 16 amino acids. Trimming took off 1 base at V and 4 bases at J, with 17 bases between the two ends. Per the germline V gene, CDR1 is SGHNT and CDR2 is YYREEE (reference sequence). The CDR3 sequence is CASSLRGGVGGETQYF. The CDR3, as DNA: TGTGCCAGCAGCTTGAGGGGCGGAGTGGGGGGAGAGACCCAGTACTTC. The full variable domain, in which reference TRBV5-4 and TRBJ2-5 provide the parts outside the CDR3, is ETGVTQSPTHLIKTRGQQVTLRCSSQSGHNTVSWYQQALGQGPQFIFQYYREEENGRGNFPPRFSGLQFPNYSSELNVNALELDDSALYLCASSLRGGVGGETQYFGPGTRLLVL.

The CDR3 DNA sequence: TGTGCCAGTAGTGTCCCGGGACAGGGGCGCCCTAACTATGGCTACACCTTC. Translation: CASSVPGQGRPNYGYTF. This chain joins TRBV19 and TRBJ1-2; 10 bases fit TRBD1. The V segment lost 5 bases and the J segment 0 bases; nucleotides outside the gene matches: 9. Germline V gives CDR1 LNHDA, CDR2 SQIVND (reference sequence). The CDR3 totals 17 residues.

About this clone itself: The identical CDR3 is also encoded by other nucleotide sequences in the sample. The CDR3 DNA follows: TGTGCCAGTAGTATAAGGGTATATAGCAATCAGCCCCAGCATTTT. Protein product: CASSIRVYSNQPQHF. This sequence joins TRBV19 and TRBJ1-5; unclear D gene. Trimming cost V 2 bases and J 0 bases, with 8 bases left between them. This CDR3 spans 15 amino acids. Germline CDR1 and CDR2: LNHDA and SQIVND (reference sequence).

The chain employs TRBV13 and TRBJ2-1; 9 bases are shared with TRBD2. The CDR3 is 17 residues long. Trimming cost V 5 bases and J 5 bases; bases outside gene matches: 13. Germline V gives CDR1 PRHDT, CDR2 FYEKMQ (reference sequence). CDR3 protein: CASSSRLAVSGDNEQFF. Written as DNA, the CDR3 is TGTGCCAGCAGCAGCCGACTAGCGGTTAGTGGGGACAATGAGCAGTTCTTC.